The 13 T cell receptor beta chains in this list originate from one sample, sequenced in a study of T cell changes during pregnancy in multiple sclerosis. TCRdb keeps only in-frame clones here, not all; method: immunoSEQ multiplex PCR. In the table there are some 36,000 clones, more than 85% of which are singletons. Material: CD4+ T cells from peripheral blood mononuclear cells, obtained in the second trimester of pregnancy. The origin of the receptors is a female donor with multiple sclerosis, enrolled in a pregnancy study.

The chain recombines TRBV6-1 with TRBJ1-2; no firm D call. Trimming cost V 4 bases and J 3 bases, with 15 bases left between them. The CDR3 contains 15 residues. In germline, CDR1 is MNHNS, CDR2 SASEGT. CDR3 protein: CASSAPKGADYGYTF. CDR3 coding DNA: TGTGCCAGCAGTGCCCCCAAGGGAGCGGACTATGGCTACACCTTC.

The chain links TRBV7-2 to TRBJ2-2; possibly TRBD2 for D (6 bases). V lost 2 bases and J 6 bases, leaving 13 bases between the germline ends. The CDR3 runs 15 residues. The germline V gene encodes CDR1 SGHTA and CDR2 FQGNSA. The CDR3 here is CASSLTGGSSGELFF. As DNA, the CDR3 is TGTGCCAGCAGCTTAACCGGGGGTTCTTCCGGGGAGCTGTTTTTT.

The chain has TRBV6-6 and TRBJ2-7; 12 nucleotides align to TRBD2. Germline trimming cut 0 bases from V and 3 bases from J; bases unmatched to any gene: 3. Germline CDR1 and CDR2: MNHNY and SVGAGI (reference sequence). The CDR3 extends over 16 amino acids. The CDR3 DNA reads TGTGCCAGCAGTTACTCCCTAGCGGGGGGGAACTACGAGCAGTACTTC. Its protein product is CASSYSLAGGNYEQYF.

CDR3 protein: CASSFLGGGFSTDTQYF. In DNA form, the CDR3 reads TGTGCCAGCAGCTTCCTGGGGGGGGGCTTTAGCACAGATACGCAGTATTTT. The rearrangement uses TRBV7-3 and TRBJ2-3, with a possible D match to TRBD2 (7 bases). The ends were cut back, 3 bases at V and 0 bases at J, with 16 bases in the middle. The length of the CDR3 is 17 residues. Germline values: CDR1 SGHTA, CDR2 FQGTGA.

This clone was recorded once. V usage is TRBV4-2 and J usage is TRBJ2-2, with 9 bases that match TRBD1. Germline-derived CDR1 and CDR2 are LGHNA and YNFKEQ. The CDR3 has 18 amino acids. With 4 bases clipped from V and 5 bases from J, the junction kept 14 bases outside the gene matches. Written as DNA, the CDR3 is TGTGCCAGCAGCCTAACGGGGGGAGGACAGGGGTGGACCGGGGAGCTGTTTTTT. Translated, it gives CASSLTGGGQGWTGELFF.

The rearrangement joins TRBV7-6 to TRBJ2-2, with 12 bases matching TRBD2. CDR1 SGHVS and CDR2 FNYEAQ come from the germline V gene. The J segment lost 4 bases and the V segment lost 4 bases, leaving 10 bases of the junction unmatched. There are 18 residues in the CDR3. CDR3 loop: CASSSPLLAGGTTGELFF. The CDR3 DNA reads TGTGCCAGCAGCTCTCCCTTGCTAGCGGGGGGGACCACCGGGGAGCTGTTTTTT.

This chain connects TRBV19 to TRBJ1-2; 9 nucleotides line up with TRBD1. The CDR3 totals 14 residues. CDR1 is LNHDA and CDR2 is SQIVND in the germline V gene (reference sequence). Germline trimming cut 5 bases from V and 8 bases from J; bases unmatched to any gene: 9. CDR3 residues: CASSAIQGALGYTF. CDR3 DNA sequence: TGTGCCAGTAGTGCAATACAGGGGGCGCTCGGCTACACCTTC.

The V gene is TRBV7-2, the J gene TRBJ1-2; possible D gene TRBD1, 5 bases. The germline CDR1 and CDR2 sequences are SGHTA and FQGNSA. V shed 2 bases and J shed 4 bases, with 14 bases lying between them. This CDR3 has 15 amino acids. CDR3 coding DNA: TGTGCCAGCAGCTTAAAGGGGCTAGAGCTCTATGGCTACACCTTC. Its protein product is CASSLKGLELYGYTF.

V usage is TRBV30 and J usage is TRBJ2-7; D is possibly TRBD1 (8 bases). The CDR3 contains 15 residues. Germline loops: CDR1 GTSNPN, CDR2 SVGIG (reference sequence). Trimming pared 0 bases from V and 2 bases from J, leaving 14 bases between. The CDR3 nucleotides read TGTGCCTGGAGTGTAGCGGGACAGGTAACCTACGAGCAGTACTTC. Its protein product is CAWSVAGQVTYEQYF.

The rearrangement joins TRBV2 to TRBJ2-5; D is uncertain. V was cut by 3 bases and J by 10 bases, with 15 bases left in between. Germline V lookup: CDR1 SNHLY, CDR2 FYNNEI. There are 13 residues in the CDR3. The CDR3: CASSDRSERIQYF. The CDR3 bases are TGTGCCAGCAGTGATAGGTCGGAGCGAATCCAGTACTTC.

V gene TRBV5-6 combines with J gene TRBJ1-4; perhaps TRBD1 as D (5 bases). The CDR3 sequence is 16 residues long. V lost 1 base and J lost 0, with 10 bases in between. The germline gives CDR1 SGHDT, CDR2 YYEEEE. The DNA of the CDR3 is TGTGCCAGCAGCTTGAAGGGGATTGCAACTAATGAAAAACTGTTTTTT. This sequence encodes CASSLKGIATNEKLFF.

The chain joins TRBV5-6 to TRBJ1-2; 8 bases fit TRBD1. CDR3 length: 18 amino acids. The germline CDR1 and CDR2 sequences are SGHDT and YYEEEE. V gave up 0 bases and J gave up 7 bases; unmatched junction bases: 17. CDR3 residues: CASSLVQGALLYRGGYTF. CDR3 sequence (DNA): TGTGCCAGCAGCTTGGTCCAGGGGGCCCTACTATACCGCGGTGGCTACACCTTC.

The V gene is TRBV6-1, the J gene TRBJ1-1; D remains ambiguous. The CDR3 loop spans 12 amino acids. Germline V gene sequence: CDR1 MNHNS, CDR2 SASEGT. V lost 2 bases, J lost 5 bases, and 6 bases lay in between. The CDR3 DNA reads as TGTGCCAGCAGTGAATTTCGGACTGAAGCTTTCTTT. Translation gives CASSEFRTEAFF.